The 22 T cell receptor beta chains below were found in one sample sequenced in a study of T cell responses to AZD1222 COVID-19 vaccine. Generated by immunoSEQ multiplex PCR, the TCRdb table keeps only in-frame clones and is missing some. The sample carries some 64,000 clones, roughly 84% recorded once. The specimen was peripheral blood, collected on day 0 of AZD1222 vaccination. These receptors all come from an adult in good health.

This clone was detected a few times. V gene TRBV27 combines with J gene TRBJ1-1; 7 bases align to TRBD1. CDR3 length equals 17 residues. Trimming took 0 bases from V and 0 from J; bases not matched to a gene: 7. Per germline, CDR1 MNHEY and CDR2 SMNVEV (reference sequence). The CDR3 is CASSLSVAGGLNTEAFF. CDR3 nucleotides: TGTGCCAGCAGTTTATCGGTCGCAGGGGGGCTGAACACTGAAGCTTTCTTT.

Remarks on this clone: Other DNA sequences of this sample code for an identical CDR3. The chain links TRBV6-1 to TRBJ2-7; the D gene is possibly TRBD1 (6 bases). This CDR3 contains 12 residues. The germline gives CDR1 MNHNS, CDR2 SASEGT. V was cut by 3 bases and J by 4 bases, with 7 bases left in between. CDR3 sequence: CASSDRGYEQYF. DNA for the CDR3: TGTGCCAGCAGTGACAGGGGTTACGAGCAGTACTTC.

The chain links TRBV5-6 to TRBJ1-4; weak D call: TRBD1 (5 bases). The germline V gene encodes CDR1 SGHDT and CDR2 YYEEEE. The CDR3 consists of 15 residues. The V end lost 2 bases, the J end lost 0 bases, and 8 bases lay between the germline ends. The CDR3 protein is CASSLVGATNEKLFF. The CDR3 bases are TGTGCCAGCAGCTTAGTGGGGGCAACTAATGAAAAACTGTTTTTT.

CDR3 protein: CASSTTGQSNTEAFF. CDR3 sequence (DNA): TGTGCCAGCAGCACCACGGGACAATCGAACACTGAAGCTTTCTTT. V is TRBV7-9 and J is TRBJ1-1; possible D gene TRBD1, 6 bases. V dropped 5 bases and J dropped 1 base, with 14 bases sitting between them. This CDR3 comprises 15 residues. Germline V gives CDR1 SEHNR, CDR2 FQNEAQ (reference sequence).

This clone was seen more than once but under ten times. The chain recombines TRBV14 with TRBJ1-4, with unresolved D. The V gene's germline CDR1 is SGHDN and CDR2 FVKESK. The CDR3 contains 14 residues. The germline V and J ends were trimmed by 4 bases and 6 bases, with 12 bases remaining between them. The CDR3 bases are TGTGCCAGCAGCCGTTGGGAGAGTGATGAAAAACTGTTTTTT. It yields the protein CASSRWESDEKLFF.

The chain is built from TRBV29-1 and TRBJ2-3; TRBD2 might be the D (6 bases). The V gene's germline CDR1 is SQVTM and CDR2 ANQGSEA. CDR3 length: 13 residues. V was pared by 5 bases and J by 3 bases, with 12 bases between. CDR3 DNA sequence: TGCAGCGTTCGTCCCCTAGCGACAGATACGCAGTATTTT. It codes for CSVRPLATDTQYF.

The chain has TRBV5-1 and TRBJ2-3; D is ambiguous. From germline, CDR1 is SGHRS and CDR2 YFSETQ. This CDR3 is built from 14 residues. V lost 2 bases, J lost 4 bases, and 11 bases lay in between. CDR3 amino acids: CASSLVGLADTQYF. As DNA, the CDR3 is TGCGCCAGCAGCTTAGTAGGGTTGGCAGATACGCAGTATTTT.

The chain has TRBV2 and TRBJ1-4, with 9 bases fitting TRBD1. The CDR3 is made up of 17 amino acids. V lost 8 bases, J lost 3 bases, and 13 bases stayed unmatched. Germline CDR1 is SNHLY and CDR2 is FYNNEI. In nucleotides, the CDR3 is TGTGCCAGCCTCAACCCGGGACAGGGACGATCTAATGAAAAACTGTTTTTT. It encodes CASLNPGQGRSNEKLFF.

The chain has TRBV11-2 and TRBJ1-2; D call uncertain. From germline, CDR1 is SGHAT and CDR2 FQNNGV. Trimming shortened V by 0 bases and J by 2 bases, and 7 bases separated the two germline ends. The CDR3 consists of 14 residues. The CDR3 DNA sequence: TGTGCCAGCAGCTTAGACCCCAAGAACTATGGCTACACCTTC. Amino acid sequence: CASSLDPKNYGYTF.

This chain joins TRBV9 and TRBJ1-2; TRBD1 might be the D (6 bases). V gave up 0 bases and J gave up 3 bases, with 18 bases separating them. Germline CDR1 reads SGDLS; CDR2 reads YYNGEE. This CDR3 region has 17 residues. Here the CDR3 reads CASSVGAWGRGYYGYTF. The CDR3 nucleotides are TGTGCCAGCAGCGTAGGGGCCTGGGGCAGGGGCTACTATGGCTACACCTTC.

The chain uses TRBV28 and TRBJ2-7, with D possibly matching TRBD1 (6 bases). This CDR3 spans 11 amino acids. CDR1 and CDR2 (germline): MDHEN, SYDVKM. V lost 10 bases and J 3 bases, leaving 10 bases between the germline ends. CDR3 amino acids: CATTQGYEQYF. The CDR3 coding sequence is TGTGCCACCACACAGGGCTACGAGCAGTACTTC. The full variable domain, completed using reference TRBV28 and TRBJ2-7, is DVKVTQSSRYLVKRTGEKVFLECVQDMDHENMFWYRQDPGLGLRLIYFSYDVKMKEKGDIPEGYSVSREKKERFSLILESASTNQTSMYLCATTQGYEQYFGPGTRLTVT.

By its share, this clone is medium-sized. The chain employs TRBV6-4 and TRBJ1-1, with TRBD1 matching 7 bases. This CDR3 contains 14 residues. The junction had 3 bases not matched to a gene; V was cut back by 4 bases and J by 1 base. The germline V gene encodes CDR1 MRHNA and CDR2 SNTAGT. Here the CDR3 reads CASSGGTENTEAFF. Written as DNA, the CDR3 is TGTGCCAGCAGTGGCGGGACAGAGAACACTGAAGCTTTCTTT.

In DNA, the CDR3 is TGTGCCAGCAGCTTAGCTGCCAACAGCTATGGCTACACCTTC. Translating gives CASSLAANSYGYTF. J is TRBJ1-2 and V is TRBV7-2; no firm D call. The germline V gene encodes CDR1 SGHTA and CDR2 FQGNSA. The CDR3 consists of 14 residues. The ends were cut back, 0 bases at V and 4 bases at J, with 9 bases in the middle.

This chain links TRBV2 with TRBJ2-3; 9 nucleotides agree with TRBD2. With 5 bases clipped from V and 4 bases from J, the junction kept 7 bases outside the gene matches. The CDR3 runs to 15 residues. Germline V gene lookup returns CDR1 SNHLY and CDR2 FYNNEI. DNA for the CDR3: TGTGCCAGCAGTCCACCGGGACTAGCCTCAGATACGCAGTATTTT. Translation: CASSPPGLASDTQYF.

V gene TRBV7-9 combines with J gene TRBJ1-1; 7 bases map to TRBD1. Germline V gene lookup returns CDR1 SEHNR and CDR2 FQNEAQ (reference sequence). The V gene end was trimmed by 6 bases and the J gene end by 1 base; junction bases not matched to a gene: 5. There are 14 residues in the CDR3. The CDR3 sequence: CASSTGVGNTEAFF. Written as DNA, the CDR3 is TGTGCCAGCAGTACAGGGGTGGGGAACACTGAAGCTTTCTTT.

The chain employs TRBV9 and TRBJ2-3; 10 nucleotides agree with TRBD2. This CDR3 comprises 16 residues. Germline V gene sequence: CDR1 SGDLS, CDR2 YYNGEE. V shed 4 bases, J shed 3 bases, and the junction held 8 bases outside the gene matches. CDR3 sequence reads: CASSPGTSVTTDTQYF. CDR3 DNA: TGTGCCAGCAGCCCAGGGACTAGCGTAACAACAGATACGCAGTATTTT.

The rearrangement joins TRBV14 to TRBJ1-3; D is unresolved. Trimming took off 4 bases at V and 2 bases at J, with 9 bases between the two ends. The germline gives CDR1 SGHDN, CDR2 FVKESK. This CDR3 has 14 amino acids. The CDR3 region has the DNA TGTGCCAGCAGCCCAGCCCAGGCTGGAAACACCATATATTTT. This encodes CASSPAQAGNTIYF. The full variable domain, rest sourced from reference TRBV14 and TRBJ1-3, is EAGVTQFPSHSVIEKGQTVTLRCDPISGHDNLYWYRRVMGKEIKFLLHFVKESKQDESGMPNNRFLAERTGGTYSTLKVQPAELEDSGVYFCASSPAQAGNTIYFGEGSWLTVV.

Here the CDR3 reads CASRDMFGGGADEQFF. The DNA for the CDR3 is TGTGCCAGCAGGGATATGTTTGGCGGGGGGGCCGATGAGCAGTTCTTC. The chain couples TRBV27 to TRBJ2-1, with 9 bases aligning to TRBD2. The germline V gene has CDR1 MNHEY and CDR2 SMNVEV (reference sequence). V lost 6 bases, J lost 8 bases, and 14 bases stayed unmatched. This CDR3 is built from 16 residues.

This clone was counted once. J is TRBJ1-5 and V is TRBV10-3, with TRBD1 as a possible D gene (5 bases). Between the trimmed V and J ends, which lost 3 bases and 3 bases, there was a span of 18 bases. Per the germline V gene, CDR1 is ENHRY and CDR2 is SYGVKD. The CDR3 extends over 17 amino acids. The CDR3 region is CAISDALSGRANQPQHF. CDR3 bases: TGTGCCATCAGTGATGCGTTGTCAGGGAGGGCCAATCAGCCCCAGCATTTT.

The J gene is TRBJ1-4, the V gene TRBV18; weak D call: TRBD1 (5 bases). Trimming cost V 3 bases and J 8 bases, with 19 bases left between them. CDR1 KGHSH and CDR2 LQKENI come from the germline V gene. The CDR3 has 16 residues. Here the CDR3 reads CASSPLQRQTSEKLFF. The DNA of the CDR3 is TGTGCCAGCTCACCTTTACAGAGACAGACGAGCGAAAAACTGTTTTTT.

The chain employs TRBV9 and TRBJ1-4; D ambiguous. The CDR3 runs to 15 residues. V was trimmed by 3 bases and J by 0 bases, leaving 9 bases between them. CDR1 and CDR2 from the germline V gene are SGDLS and YYNGEE. The CDR3 nucleotides are TGTGCCAGCAGCGGGTCGGGCGCAACTAATGAAAAACTGTTTTTT. It specifies CASSGSGATNEKLFF.

V and J are TRBV4-2 and TRBJ2-5, with D perhaps TRBD2 (5 bases). Germline V gene sequence: CDR1 LGHNA, CDR2 YNFKEQ. This CDR3 is 13 amino acids long. V gave up 1 base and J gave up 5 bases, with 8 bases separating them. CDR3 sequence: CASSQAREETQYF. DNA of the CDR3: TGTGCCAGCAGCCAAGCTAGGGAGGAGACCCAGTACTTC.